This paragraph reports one TCR beta chain. This sample's TCRbeta library carried unique molecular identifier barcodes. TCRdb analysed the PCR reads with MiXCR anew, one entry per CDR3 protein. The sample has about 350,000 distinct CDR3 sequences, approximately 12% seen once. This sample stems from a study of T-cell reconstitution after alpha-beta-depleted transplantation in children. Germline V gene data show CDR1 as SGHRS and CDR2 as YFSETQ. V was trimmed by 0 bases and J by 5 bases, leaving 17 bases between them. The CDR3 totals 16 residues. Source: PBMCs, taken from the stem cell graft. The V call is TRBV5-1, the J call TRBJ1-1; a weak D match, TRBD1 (6 bases). The source of this sequence is a human donor who donated a stem cell graft to a child with Fanconi anemia. CDR3 residues: CASSLEGGGGRTEAFF. The CDR3 DNA sequence: TGCGCCAGCAGCTTGGAAGGAGGGGGAGGACGGACTGAAGCTTTCTTT.